The entry that follows covers one T cell receptor beta chain sequence. The antigen it recognizes is unknown. It has no much larger one-base neighbor in the sample; base qualities were not kept. The library was built by means of 5' RACE. Sequencing relied on an Illumina HiSeq 2500. A second PCR of about 7 to 12 cycles was performed with a sample-barcoded 5' primer and a J-beta primer mix. A template-switch 5' adaptor carrying 12 random nucleotides introduced a unique molecular identifier onto each TCR beta cDNA molecule. At least 2.5 million CDR3-containing paired-end reads were obtained from each sample. First-strand cDNA synthesis was performed from all RNA using the Mint cDNA synthesis kit, with priming by a TRBC-specific oligonucleotide. Following uracil-DNA glycosylase treatment, all cDNA underwent a first 18-cycle PCR with the universal primers M1SS and BC2_uni_R. The paper's processing steps were these. Each sample was normalized by randomly selecting 1 million high-quality reads, each carrying a distinct molecular identifier. Instead of being binned into consensus sequences, reads that shared molecular identifiers were thrown out. MiTCR, with a Q25 quality threshold and the strictest error-elimination algorithm, was used for CDR3 identification, clonotype clustering and error correction. Lower-bound total TCR beta diversity was estimated with a nonparametric unseen species model using Euler transformation. In-frame beta chains were kept once TCRdb had trimmed the public reads at Q25 with fastp and called clones with MiXCR. Each CDR3 protein gets just one entry, which takes the most common genes and DNA from the rows behind it. Here the V and J calls rest on TCRdb's processing, not on the authors' analysis. This sample comprises some 710,000 distinct CDR3 sequences, more than 35% of them detected only once. 15% to 20% of the sample goes to the ten largest clones.

The sample is drawn from a study of blood T cells in healthy people across ages (dated by TCRdb to the mid-2010s). About the full investigation: In model experiments, template switching captured roughly one uniquely barcoded TCR beta cDNA molecule for every two T cells. The study measured age-related changes in TCR beta repertoire diversity using deep sequencing normalized with unique cDNA molecular identifiers. The donors were split into four age groups: young (average 16 years), middle-aged (nearly 40), aged (about 56) and long-lived (82). To avoid experimental bias, donors of different ages were spread randomly across the sequencing lanes. Two additional independent replicas of 1 million unique cDNA reads from the same blood draw were analyzed for two donors (one aged 18 to 30 and one aged 80 or older).

Donors were a few dozen systemically healthy Caucasian individuals from Russia aged 6 to 90 years. Each donor gave around 9 milliliters of peripheral blood, collected into EDTA-treated Vacutainer tubes. Ficoll-Paque density-gradient centrifugation was used to isolate PBMCs, with at least 7 million per sample. Total RNA, at least 5 micrograms per sample, was extracted from PBMCs with Trizol reagent. Naive CD45RAhigh/CD27high T cell percentages were measured by flow cytometry on a PBMC aliquot from every donor. As encoded in the germline V gene, CDR1 is MGHDK while CDR2 is SYGVNS. The CDR3 spans 14 residues, from the cysteine through the phenylalanine. Just the 42-base CDR3 DNA is kept, in frame starting at base 1. On the study overall, not on this receptor specifically: As age increased, observed TCR beta diversity per million T cells dropped in a roughly linear way, and a significant reduction was already evident by age about 40. Estimates of total diversity from one million sequenced T cells were regarded as lower bounds and underestimates. A strong correlation was found between observed TCR beta diversity and the percentage of naive T cells measured by flow cytometry. Compared with the aged group, more naive CD4+ T cells, fewer expanded clones and increased TCR diversity were shown by the long-lived group, suggesting age selection. Since profiling was done on bulk unsorted PBMCs, naive and antigen-experienced compartments could not be conclusively compared. Donor CMV infection status was unknown, potentially confounding age-related changes in expanded clonotypes.

This receptor was taken from a man at least 80 years old in good health. The sequence is built from TRBV25-1 and TRBJ2-4; 10 junctional bases match TRBD2. The J call is doubtful: the DNA matches TRBJ2-5 better. Input material: blood. The DNA sequence is as follows: TGTGCCAGTAGCCCAGCGGGGGGGCCAAAGACCCAGTACTTC. Its protein product is CASSPAGGPKTQYF.